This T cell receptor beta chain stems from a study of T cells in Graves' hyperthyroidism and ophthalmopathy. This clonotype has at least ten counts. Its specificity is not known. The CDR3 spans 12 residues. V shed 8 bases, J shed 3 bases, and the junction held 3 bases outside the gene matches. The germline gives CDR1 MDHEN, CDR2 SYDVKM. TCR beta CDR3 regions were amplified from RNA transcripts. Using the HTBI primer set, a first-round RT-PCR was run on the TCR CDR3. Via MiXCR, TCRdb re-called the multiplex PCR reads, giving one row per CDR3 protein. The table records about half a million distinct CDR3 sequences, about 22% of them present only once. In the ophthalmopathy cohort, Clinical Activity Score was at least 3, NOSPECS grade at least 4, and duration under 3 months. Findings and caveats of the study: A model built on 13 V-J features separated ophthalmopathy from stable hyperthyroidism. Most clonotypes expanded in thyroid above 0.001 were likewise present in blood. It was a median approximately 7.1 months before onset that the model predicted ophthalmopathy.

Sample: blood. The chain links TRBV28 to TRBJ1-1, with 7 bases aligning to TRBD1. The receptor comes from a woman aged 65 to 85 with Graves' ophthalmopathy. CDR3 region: CASLTGDTEAFF. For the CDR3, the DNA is TGTGCCAGCCTCACAGGGGACACTGAAGCTTTCTTT.